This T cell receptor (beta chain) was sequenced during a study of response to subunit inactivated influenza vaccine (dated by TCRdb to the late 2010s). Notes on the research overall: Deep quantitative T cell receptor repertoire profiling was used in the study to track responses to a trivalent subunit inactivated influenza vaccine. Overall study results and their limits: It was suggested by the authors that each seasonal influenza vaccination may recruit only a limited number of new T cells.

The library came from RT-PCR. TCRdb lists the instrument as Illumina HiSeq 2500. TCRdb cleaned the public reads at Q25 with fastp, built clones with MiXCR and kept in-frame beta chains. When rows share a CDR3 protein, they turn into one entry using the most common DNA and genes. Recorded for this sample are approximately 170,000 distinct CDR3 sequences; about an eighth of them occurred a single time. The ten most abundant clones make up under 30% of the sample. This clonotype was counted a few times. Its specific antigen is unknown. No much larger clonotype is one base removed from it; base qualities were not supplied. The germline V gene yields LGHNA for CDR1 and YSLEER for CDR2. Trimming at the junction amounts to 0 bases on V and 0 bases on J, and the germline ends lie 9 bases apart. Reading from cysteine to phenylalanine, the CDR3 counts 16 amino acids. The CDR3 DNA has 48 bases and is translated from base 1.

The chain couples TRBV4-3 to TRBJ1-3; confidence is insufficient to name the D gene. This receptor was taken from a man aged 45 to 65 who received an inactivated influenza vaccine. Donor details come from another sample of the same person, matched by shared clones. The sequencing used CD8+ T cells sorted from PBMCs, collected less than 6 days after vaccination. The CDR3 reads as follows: CASSQDPSSSGNTIYF. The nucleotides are TGCGCCAGCAGCCAAGATCCATCCAGCTCTGGAAACACCATATATTTT.